This TCR beta chain appears in the sequencing data of a study of blood T cell repertoires in COVID-19. Study-wide context: Acute-phase and convalescent COVID-19 samples originated in the United States, Italy and Spain. In each case, the material was cDNA or gDNA derived from T cells, B-cell-depleted T cells, or PBMCs.

Per the authors' pipeline: Nucleated cell number was recorded as an estimate derived from reference gene primer amplification. TCRdb keeps only in-frame clones here, not all; method: immunoSEQ multiplex PCR. Clone size and V and J calls were adopted from that table, with D and trimming inferred from the DNA. Among approximately 280,000 clones listed, 90% were seen once. Germline assignment: CDR1 SGHRS and CDR2 YFSETQ. CDR3 length: 14 residues. The V end was cut by 5 bases, the J end by 4 bases, with 12 bases between. While infection was still active, Seattle patients were enrolled and then followed longitudinally.

The sequenced sample was peripheral blood. This receptor was taken from a woman between 25 and 40 years old with COVID-19, enrolled during active disease. The chain employs TRBV5-1 and TRBJ1-4, with no clear D. Here the CDR3 DNA reads TGCGCCAGCAGGCTTTGGGAGGATAATGAAAAACTGTTTTTT. This gives the protein CASRLWEDNEKLFF. Looking up the rest from reference TRBV5-1 and TRBJ1-4 gives the full variable domain: KAGVTQTPRYLIKTRGQQVTLSCSPISGHRSVSWYQQTPGQGLQFLFEYFSETQRNKGNFPGRFSGRQFSNSRSEMNVSTLELGDSALYLCASRLWEDNEKLFFGSGTQLSVL.